This T cell receptor beta chain originates from a study of T cell responses to AZD1222 COVID-19 vaccine. The study's findings and limits: When two AZD1222 doses had been given, Spike-specific TCR breadth and depth rose.

About this clone itself: Its antigen is still unknown.

Profiled with immunoSEQ multiplex PCR; TCRdb holds only in-frame clones, not every one. The sample yields about 140,000 clones, 88% seen once. Germline CDR1 SGHTA, CDR2 FQGNSA. Trimming pared 7 bases from V and 4 bases from J, leaving 7 bases between. The CDR3 covers 12 residues. The chain links TRBV7-2 to TRBJ2-2; no firm D call. This sequence was found in an adult who received the AZD1222 COVID-19 vaccine. The starting material was peripheral blood, obtained 28 days after the second AZD1222 dose. CDR3 sequence reads: CASNDGTGELFF. DNA of the CDR3: TGTGCCAGCAACGACGGCACCGGGGAGCTGTTTTTT.